What follows are 14 T cell receptor beta chains derived from one specimen sequenced in a study of blood T cells in healthy people across ages. PCR was performed a second time for about 6 to 12 cycles using a sample-barcoded 5' primer and a J-beta primer mix. In TCRdb, the 5' RACE reads were re-called with MiXCR into one record per CDR3 protein. The data hold about 1.5 million distinct CDR3 sequences, with about 40% observed a single time. Sequencing was carried out using blood. These receptors were obtained from a young woman in good health.

The chain links TRBV6-2 or TRBV6-3 to TRBJ2-1; D remains unclear. Germline V gene sequence: CDR1 MNHEY, CDR2 SVGEGT. Trimming shortened V by 2 bases and J by 3 bases, and 11 bases separated the two germline ends. This CDR3 spans 15 amino acids. The CDR3 reads CASSYQDGRYNEQFF. In DNA form, the CDR3 reads TGTGCCAGCAGTTACCAGGACGGGCGCTACAATGAGCAGTTCTTC.

V is TRBV6-2 or TRBV6-3 and J is TRBJ1-1, with D uncertain. Trimming removed 6 bases from V and 8 bases from J, with 10 bases in between. Germline CDR1 MNHEY, CDR2 SVGEGT. The CDR3 runs to 11 residues. The CDR3 bases are TGTGCCAGCAGATGGCTGTCCGAAGCTTTCTTT. Its translation is CASRWLSEAFF.

The chain carries TRBV29-1 and TRBJ2-7; D possibly corresponds to TRBD1 (5 bases). CDR1 and CDR2 (germline): SQVTM, ANQGSEA. The length of the CDR3 is 14 residues. With 0 bases removed from V and 6 bases from J, the gap between germline ends came to 15 bases. For the CDR3, the DNA is TGCAGCGTTGAAGATAACAGGAAGTCCGCCGAGCAGTACTTC. Protein: CSVEDNRKSAEQYF.

This chain joins TRBV28 and TRBJ2-7, with a tentative D call TRBD2 (5 bases). V lost 7 bases to trimming and J lost 2 bases, with 9 bases between them. Germline-derived CDR1 and CDR2 are MDHEN and SYDVKM. The CDR3 extends over 12 amino acids. CDR3: CASKGDTYEQYF. DNA for the CDR3: TGTGCCAGCAAGGGAGATACCTACGAGCAGTACTTC. Full variable domain (rest looked up from reference TRBV28 and TRBJ2-7): DVKVTQSSRYLVKRTGEKVFLECVQDMDHENMFWYRQDPGLGLRLIYFSYDVKMKEKGDIPEGYSVSREKKERFSLILESASTNQTSMYLCASKGDTYEQYFGPGTRLTVT.

CDR3 in amino acids: CASSQTGENNEQFF. In DNA, the CDR3 is TGCGCCAGCAGCCAGACAGGGGAGAACAATGAGCAGTTCTTC. The rearrangement joins TRBV4-1 to TRBJ2-1; TRBD1 matches at 8 bases. The CDR3 has 14 residues. CDR1 is MGHRA and CDR2 is YSYEKL in the germline V gene. The trim removed 3 bases at V and 5 bases at J, leaving 3 bases unmatched.

In the case of this clonotype: A much larger clone differs from this one at a single base, so this may be a read error. The DNA for the CDR3 is TGTGCCAGCAGCAAAGTAGATACGCAGTATTTT. Amino acid sequence: CASSKVDTQYF. The gene calls are TRBV21-1 and TRBJ2-3. TRBV21-1 is listed as a pseudogene. The CDR3 is made up of 11 amino acids.

This chain uses TRBV29-1 with TRBJ2-5; 8 bases align to TRBD2. J was trimmed by 5 bases and V by 4 bases; bases with no gene match: 9. From germline, CDR1 is SQVTM and CDR2 ANQGSEA. The CDR3 has 14 amino acids. The CDR3 bases are TGCAGCGTTGGACGGGGGGGCCGAGAGGAGACCCAGTACTTC. The encoded protein is CSVGRGGREETQYF.

This clonotype is a singleton in its sample. The rearrangement links TRBV5-1 to TRBJ1-1, with unresolved D. The CDR3 is 14 residues long. V lost 4 bases and J lost 1, with 11 bases in between. Looked up from germline, CDR1 is SGHRS and CDR2 is YFSETQ. The CDR3 region has the DNA TGCGCCAGCAGCGTGGATAGGAGGAACACTGAAGCTTTCTTT. Translating gives CASSVDRRNTEAFF.

This clonotype was observed a single time. The chain uses TRBV27 and TRBJ2-3, with 10 bases lining up with TRBD2. With 0 bases clipped from V and 6 bases from J, the junction kept 6 bases outside the gene matches. In germline, CDR1 is MNHEY, CDR2 SMNVEV (reference sequence). The CDR3 loop spans 16 amino acids. The CDR3 here is CASSLSASGGGDTQYF. CDR3 nucleotides: TGTGCCAGCAGTTTATCGGCTAGCGGGGGTGGGGATACGCAGTATTTT.

A word on this clonotype: A much bigger clone sits one base away, suggesting this may be a read error. The CDR3 DNA is TGTGCCAGCAGAAACGGGGGGTCGCTTCCGACGCAGCATTTT. It encodes CASRNGGSLPTQHF. The V and J genes are TRBV6-5 and TRBJ2-3; a possible D gene is TRBD1 (5 bases). The assigned J gene may be wrong: the sequence end matches TRBJ1-5 better. In germline, CDR1 is MNHEY, CDR2 SVGAGI. This CDR3 is 14 amino acids long.

The chain has TRBV29-1 and TRBJ1-1; D is perhaps TRBD1 (5 bases). This CDR3 has 13 residues. V shed 5 bases and J shed 4 bases, with 14 bases lying between them. The germline gives CDR1 SQVTM, CDR2 ANQGSEA. The chain's CDR3 is CSVLKGVGTEAFF. CDR3 nucleotides: TGCAGCGTTCTAAAAGGGGTTGGCACTGAAGCTTTCTTT.

This chain links TRBV7-3 with TRBJ1-2; tentative D call: TRBD1 (5 bases). Germline V lookup: CDR1 SGHTA, CDR2 FQGTGA. This CDR3 is 15 amino acids long. Trimming removed 0 bases from V and 8 bases from J, with 16 bases in between. In DNA form, the CDR3 reads TGTGCCAGCAGCTTAACGTTCCTGGAGGGGTCGGGCTACACCTTC. Its translation: CASSLTFLEGSGYTF.

This clonotype was seen only a few times. The gene calls are TRBV6-6 and TRBJ2-7, with D possibly matching TRBD2 (6 bases). The CDR3 has 13 residues. Germline CDR1 reads MNHNY; CDR2 reads SVGAGI (reference sequence). V lost 2 bases and J 5 bases, leaving 10 bases between the germline ends. The CDR3 DNA reads TGTGCCAGCAGTTACACTAGCTTCAACGAGCAGTACTTC. Translating gives CASSYTSFNEQYF.

In this sample, this clonotype turned up many times. The V call is TRBV24-1, the J call TRBJ2-3; weak D call: TRBD2 (6 bases). Germline values: CDR1 KGHDR, CDR2 SFDVKD. V lost 4 bases and J lost 2, with 12 bases in between. The CDR3 has 15 residues. The CDR3: CATSDGTRDTDTQYF. DNA for the CDR3: TGTGCCACCAGTGACGGGACTCGAGACACAGATACGCAGTATTTT.